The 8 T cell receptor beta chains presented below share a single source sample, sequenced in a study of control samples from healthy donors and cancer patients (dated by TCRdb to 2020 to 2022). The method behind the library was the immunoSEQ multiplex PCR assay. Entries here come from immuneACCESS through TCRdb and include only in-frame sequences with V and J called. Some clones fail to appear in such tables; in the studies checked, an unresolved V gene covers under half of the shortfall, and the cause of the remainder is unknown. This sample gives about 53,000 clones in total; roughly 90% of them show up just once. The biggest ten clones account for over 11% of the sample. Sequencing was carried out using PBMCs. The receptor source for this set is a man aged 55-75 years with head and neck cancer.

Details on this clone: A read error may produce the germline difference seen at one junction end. The chain's CDR3 is CASSIGSNNEQFF. CDR3 DNA sequence: TGTGCCAGTAGTATAGGCTCCAACAATGAGCAGTTCTTC. The V gene is TRBV19, the J gene TRBJ2-1; D is ambiguous. This CDR3 has 13 residues. Germline CDR1 reads LNHDA; CDR2 reads SQIVND (reference sequence).

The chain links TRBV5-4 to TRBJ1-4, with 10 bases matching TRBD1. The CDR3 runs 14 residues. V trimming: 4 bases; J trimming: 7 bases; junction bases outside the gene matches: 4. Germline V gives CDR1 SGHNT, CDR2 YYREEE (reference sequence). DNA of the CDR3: TGTGCCAGCAGCCGACAGGGGGCGGTTGAAAAACTGTTTTTT. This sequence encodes CASSRQGAVEKLFF. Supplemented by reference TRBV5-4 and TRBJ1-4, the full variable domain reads ETGVTQSPTHLIKTRGQQVTLRCSSQSGHNTVSWYQQALGQGPQFIFQYYREEENGRGNFPPRFSGLQFPNYSSELNVNALELDDSALYLCASSRQGAVEKLFFGSGTQLSVL.

CDR3 DNA sequence: TGTGCCAGCTCACCCACAGAAAACACCATATATTTT. This gives the protein CASSPTENTIYF. This chain connects TRBV18 to TRBJ1-3; D is ambiguous. The CDR3 is made up of 12 amino acids. V gave up 3 bases and J gave up 6 bases, with 6 bases separating them. Germline V gene lookup returns CDR1 KGHSH and CDR2 LQKENI.

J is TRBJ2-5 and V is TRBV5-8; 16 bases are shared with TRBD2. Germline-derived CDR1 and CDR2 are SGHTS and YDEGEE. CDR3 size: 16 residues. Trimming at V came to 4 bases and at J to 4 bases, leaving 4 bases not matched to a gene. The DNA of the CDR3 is TGTGCCAGCAGCCCCGGGACTAGCGGGAGGGTAGAGACCCAGTACTTC. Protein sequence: CASSPGTSGRVETQYF.

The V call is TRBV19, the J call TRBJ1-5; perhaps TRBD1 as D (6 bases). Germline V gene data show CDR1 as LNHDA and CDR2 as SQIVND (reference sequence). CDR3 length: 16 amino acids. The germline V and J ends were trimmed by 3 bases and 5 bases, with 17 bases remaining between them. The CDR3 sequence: CASSIGPDRRYQPQHF. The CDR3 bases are TGTGCCAGTAGTATCGGTCCGGACAGAAGATATCAGCCCCAGCATTTT.

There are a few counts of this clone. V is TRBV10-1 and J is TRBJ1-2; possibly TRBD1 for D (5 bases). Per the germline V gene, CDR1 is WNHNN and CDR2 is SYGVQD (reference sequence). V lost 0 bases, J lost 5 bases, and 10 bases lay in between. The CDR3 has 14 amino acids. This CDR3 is CASSESGTPYGYTF. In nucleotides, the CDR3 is TGCGCCAGCAGTGAGTCCGGGACTCCATATGGCTACACCTTC.

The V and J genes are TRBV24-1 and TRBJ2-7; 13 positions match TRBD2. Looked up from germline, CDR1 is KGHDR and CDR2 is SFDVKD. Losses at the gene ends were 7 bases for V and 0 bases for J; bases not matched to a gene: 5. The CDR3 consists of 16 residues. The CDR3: CATRGGLAGVSYEQYF. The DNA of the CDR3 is TGTGCCACCAGGGGCGGACTAGCGGGGGTCTCCTACGAGCAGTACTTC.

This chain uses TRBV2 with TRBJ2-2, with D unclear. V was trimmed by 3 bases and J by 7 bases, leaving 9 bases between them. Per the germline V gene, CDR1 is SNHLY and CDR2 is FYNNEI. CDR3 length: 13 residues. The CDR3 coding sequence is TGTGCCAGCAGTGACGGGTGGGGCGGGGAGCTGTTTTTT. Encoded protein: CASSDGWGGELFF.